The 24 T cell receptor beta chains below come from one sample, sequenced in a study of PD-1 blockade in classical Hodgkin lymphoma. Time point meaning: newly diagnosed, previously untreated cHL patient sample. Clones were sequenced by immunoSEQ multiplex PCR, and TCRdb holds only the in-frame ones, with some missing. The sample holds tens of thousands of clones, 94% seen once. Material for sequencing was peripheral blood mononuclear cells (PBMCs). Every receptor here comes from a human donor with classical Hodgkin lymphoma.

In its sample, this clone was seen once. J is TRBJ1-2 and V is TRBV5-4; D possibly corresponds to TRBD1 (6 bases). CDR1 is SGHNT, CDR2 YYREEE, per germline (reference sequence). V lost 5 bases and J lost 2, with 16 bases in between. The CDR3 extends over 15 amino acids. As DNA, the CDR3 is TGTGCCAGCAGTTCGCGGGCAGGGGTGAACTATGGCTACACCTTC. Translating gives CASSSRAGVNYGYTF.

The rearrangement uses TRBV6-5 and TRBJ2-7; 8 positions agree with TRBD1. The V segment lost 5 bases and the J segment 4 bases; nucleotides outside the gene matches: 1. Per germline, CDR1 MNHEY and CDR2 SVGAGI. CDR3 length: 12 amino acids. This chain's CDR3 is CASSGDRYEQYF. CDR3 sequence (DNA): TGTGCCAGCAGTGGGGACAGGTACGAGCAGTACTTC.

The chain couples TRBV7-2 to TRBJ2-5; weak D call: TRBD1 (5 bases). The CDR3 covers 14 residues. V was shortened by 3 bases and J by 4 bases, with 12 bases between the two germline ends. Germline CDR1 and CDR2: SGHTA and FQGNSA. The CDR3 DNA follows: TGTGCCAGCAGCTTGGTTCCTCAGGGAGAGACCCAGTACTTC. Translation gives CASSLVPQGETQYF.

V gene TRBV4-3 combines with J gene TRBJ2-3; perhaps TRBD1 as D (5 bases). CDR1 and CDR2 from the germline V gene are LGHNA and YSLEER. CDR3 length: 15 amino acids. The V and J ends lost 0 bases and 3 bases respectively, with 10 bases between them. DNA of the CDR3: TGCGCCAGCAGCCAAGACTCTCAGGGAACAGATACGCAGTATTTT. This encodes CASSQDSQGTDTQYF.

V gene TRBV4-3 combines with J gene TRBJ1-1, with TRBD1 identical over 7 bases. CDR1 and CDR2 (germline): LGHNA, YSLEER. The CDR3 has 15 amino acids. The junction had 12 bases not matched to a gene; V was cut back by 4 bases and J by 7 bases. The CDR3 coding sequence is TGCGCCAGCAGCCGGACACCCGGGACAGCTGATGAAGCTTTCTTT. This encodes CASSRTPGTADEAFF.

This clone is a singleton in its sample. The J gene is TRBJ2-3, the V gene TRBV5-1; a possible D gene is TRBD1 (6 bases). The V end lost 4 bases, the J end lost 3 bases, and 18 bases lay between the germline ends. The CDR3 runs to 16 residues. Per the germline V gene, CDR1 is SGHRS and CDR2 is YFSETQ. CDR3 bases: TGCGCCAGCAGCCTTGACAGGCTCCTAAGGACAGATACGCAGTATTTT. Its protein product is CASSLDRLLRTDTQYF.

A single count supports this clone. V and J are TRBV6-6 and TRBJ2-4; 9 bases map to TRBD1. The CDR3 covers 16 residues. Germline values: CDR1 MNHNY, CDR2 SVGAGI (reference sequence). The ends lost 5 bases at V and 1 base at J; junction bases unmatched: 6. The CDR3 DNA reads TGTGCCAGCAGTGGCCGGGACAGGGTGGCCAAAAACATTCAGTACTTC. Residues: CASSGRDRVAKNIQYF.

V is TRBV7-8 and J is TRBJ1-2; D might be TRBD1 (5 bases). Germline CDR1 reads SGHVS; CDR2 reads FQNEAQ. The CDR3 has 13 amino acids. Trimming pared 5 bases from V and 7 bases from J, leaving 14 bases between. This CDR3 reads CASSPIGGGGYTF. The CDR3 DNA follows: TGTGCCAGCAGCCCTATCGGGGGTGGTGGCTACACCTTC.

The chain recombines TRBV4-3 with TRBJ2-7, with no clear D. Trimming cost V 1 base and J 2 bases, with 12 bases left between them. This CDR3 contains 15 residues. Germline V gene data show CDR1 as LGHNA and CDR2 as YSLEER. CDR3: CASSQGLSPTYEQYF. CDR3 bases: TGCGCCAGCAGCCAAGGTCTTTCACCGACCTACGAGCAGTACTTC.

The rearrangement joins TRBV28 to TRBJ1-2; tentatively, D is TRBD1 (6 bases). The germline CDR1 and CDR2 sequences are MDHEN and SYDVKM. CDR3 size: 13 residues. Trimming took 7 bases from V and 12 from J, leaving 21 bases between them. CDR3 bases: TGTGCCAGCACCGAAGAGTGGGCGGGGGCCAACACCTTC. Protein product: CASTEEWAGANTF.

This chain joins TRBV9 and TRBJ2-3, with D possibly TRBD1 on 6 matching bases. CDR3 length equals 14 residues. Trimming stripped 3 bases from V and 0 bases from J, with 8 bases between. CDR1 SGDLS and CDR2 YYNGEE come from the germline V gene. CDR3 amino acids: CASSGDRSTDTQYF. Here the CDR3 DNA reads TGTGCCAGCAGCGGAGACAGGAGCACAGATACGCAGTATTTT. Full variable domain (remainder filled in from reference TRBV9 and TRBJ2-3): DSGVTQTPKHLITATGQRVTLRCSPRSGDLSVYWYQQSLDQGLQFLIQYYNGEERAKGNILERFSAQQFPDLHSELNLSSLELGDSALYFCASSGDRSTDTQYFGPGTRLTVL.

This chain uses TRBV4-2 with TRBJ1-1; 7 nucleotides match TRBD1. The CDR3 spans 16 residues. V lost 3 bases and J lost 0; bases outside the gene matches: 7. Germline CDR1 reads LGHNA; CDR2 reads YNFKEQ. The CDR3 DNA follows: TGTGCCAGCAGCCAGGGCCCGGGACAGCTGAACACTGAAGCTTTCTTT. Amino acids: CASSQGPGQLNTEAFF.

This chain links TRBV6-9 with TRBJ2-3, with D maybe TRBD1 (6 bases). The CDR3 consists of 17 residues. The V and J ends lost 3 bases and 4 bases respectively, with 20 bases between them. Looked up from germline, CDR1 is MNHGY and CDR2 is SVAAGI. CDR3 region: CASSYLLTGLPSDTQYF. CDR3 DNA: TGTGCCAGCAGTTACCTCCTGACAGGCCTACCTTCAGATACGCAGTATTTT.

The chain recombines TRBV9 with TRBJ2-3; 9 nucleotides line up with TRBD2. The V gene end was trimmed by 4 bases and the J gene end by 6 bases; junction bases not matched to a gene: 12. The CDR3 runs to 16 residues. Per the germline V gene, CDR1 is SGDLS and CDR2 is YYNGEE. The CDR3 bases are TGTGCCAGCAGCTCCGGGCGGGGGGGCTGGATGGATACGCAGTATTTT. The encoded protein is CASSSGRGGWMDTQYF.

The chain joins TRBV6-4 to TRBJ1-6; D unresolved. The CDR3 runs 13 residues. The V and J ends lost 0 bases and 13 bases respectively, with 10 bases between them. CDR1 MRHNA and CDR2 SNTAGT come from the germline V gene. The CDR3: CASSDSMSSPLHF. CDR3 DNA sequence: TGTGCCAGCAGTGACTCGATGTCTTCTCCCCTCCACTTT.

This clone was seen more than once but under ten times. The V call is TRBV4-3, the J call TRBJ1-1; D not certain. Per germline, CDR1 LGHNA and CDR2 YSLEER. CDR3 length: 16 residues. V lost 0 bases and J 5 bases, leaving 16 bases between the germline ends. CDR3 sequence: CASSQDEGRGWTEAFF. As DNA, the CDR3 is TGCGCCAGCAGCCAAGATGAAGGGAGAGGGTGGACTGAAGCTTTCTTT.

This clone was seen once. This chain uses TRBV30 with TRBJ1-3; D may be TRBD1 (5 bases). This CDR3 region has 15 residues. Germline V lookup: CDR1 GTSNPN, CDR2 SVGIG (reference sequence). The V end was cut by 0 bases, the J end by 4 bases, with 13 bases between. In DNA form, the CDR3 reads TGTGCCTGGAGTGTGGGGGGATTGTCCGGAAACACCATATATTTT. This sequence encodes CAWSVGGLSGNTIYF.

The chain employs TRBV7-9 and TRBJ1-1, with D possibly TRBD1 on 6 matching bases. Trimming took 3 bases from V and 8 from J, leaving 16 bases between them. Germline CDR1 SEHNR, CDR2 FQNEAQ (reference sequence). The CDR3 loop spans 14 amino acids. The CDR3 loop reads CASSFTRTDEEAFF. The DNA of the CDR3 is TGTGCCAGCAGCTTCACCCGGACAGACGAAGAAGCTTTCTTT.

The rearrangement links TRBV2 to TRBJ2-1; D ambiguous. There are 16 residues in the CDR3. Germline CDR1 SNHLY, CDR2 FYNNEI. Trimming shortened V by 4 bases and J by 4 bases, and 17 bases separated the two germline ends. The CDR3 bases are TGTGCCAGCAGTGTCAAAGCGTTGAGAGCGTACAATGAGCAGTTCTTC. It specifies CASSVKALRAYNEQFF.

This clone was counted once. The chain couples TRBV19 to TRBJ2-7; D ambiguous. The CDR3 sequence is 15 residues long. Trimming took off 2 bases at V and 3 bases at J, with 14 bases between the two ends. CDR1 LNHDA and CDR2 SQIVND come from the germline V gene (reference sequence). The CDR3 DNA reads as TGTGCCAGTAGTATAACGGCTGACGCCTTCTACGAGCAGTACTTC. Protein sequence: CASSITADAFYEQYF.

V is TRBV30 and J is TRBJ2-3, with 8 nucleotides matching TRBD2. Trimming took 0 bases from V and 4 from J; bases not matched to a gene: 6. CDR3 length equals 15 residues. CDR1 is GTSNPN, CDR2 SVGIG, per germline (reference sequence). In DNA form, the CDR3 reads TGTGCCTGGAGTGTAACGGGGGGGAGCGCAGATACGCAGTATTTT. Translated: CAWSVTGGSADTQYF. Based on the CDR3 plus reference TRBV30 and TRBJ2-3, the full variable domain is SQTIHQWPATLVQPVGSPLSLECTVEGTSNPNLYWYRQAAGRGLQLLFYSVGIGQISSEVPQNLSASRPQDRQFILSSKKLLLSDSGFYLCAWSVTGGSADTQYFGPGTRLTVL.

The V and J genes are TRBV7-3 and TRBJ2-7, with D possibly being TRBD1 or TRBD2 (5 bases each). Between the trimmed V and J ends, which lost 5 bases and 2 bases, there was a span of 13 bases. The CDR3 is made up of 14 amino acids. Per germline, CDR1 SGHTA and CDR2 FQGTGA. The CDR3, as DNA: TGTGCCAGCAGCGAGGGCAGGGAAACCTACGAGCAGTACTTC. As protein: CASSEGRETYEQYF.

V usage is TRBV29-1 and J usage is TRBJ2-6; D possibly corresponds to TRBD1 (5 bases). The CDR3 loop spans 15 amino acids. V lost 5 bases and J lost 0, with 11 bases in between. The germline CDR1 and CDR2 sequences are SQVTM and ANQGSEA. The CDR3 DNA is TGCAGCGTTTTCGGACACTTCTCTGGGGCCAACGTCCTGACTTTC. Translated, it gives CSVFGHFSGANVLTF. Looking up the rest from reference TRBV29-1 and TRBJ2-6 gives the full variable domain: SAVISQKPSRDICQRGTSLTIQCQVDSQVTMMFWYRQQPGQSLTLIATANQGSEATYESGFVIDKFPISRPNLTFSTLTVSNMSPEDSSIYLCSVFGHFSGANVLTFGAGSRLTVL.

V and J are TRBV11-2 and TRBJ1-1; a possible D gene is TRBD1 (6 bases). V was trimmed by 5 bases and J by 11 bases, leaving 12 bases between them. This CDR3 region has 11 residues. Germline V lookup: CDR1 SGHAT, CDR2 FQNNGV. The CDR3 region has the DNA TGTGCCAGCAGCCGACAGGCTTCTGCTTTCTTT. It specifies CASSRQASAFF.